There are a few counts of the clone carrying this T cell receptor beta chain. Only in-frame clones appear in the TCRdb table, and some are missing; sequencing was by immunoSEQ multiplex PCR. The sample contains fewer than 95,000 clones, 70% to 90% of which appear only once. The data derive from a study of control samples from healthy donors and cancer patients. This CDR3 is 15 amino acids long. Per germline, CDR1 SGDLS and CDR2 YYNGEE. Trimming removed 4 bases at V and 1 base at J, with 14 bases between. The sequence was collected from a woman between 45 and 60 years old in good health. The specimen sequenced was blood. The chain is built from TRBV9 and TRBJ1-1; D is unclear. The CDR3 DNA reads TGTGCCAGCAGCCCCACACGTCTGGGGAACACTGAAGCTTTCTTT. This gives the protein CASSPTRLGNTEAFF.